This note documents a single T cell receptor (beta chain) sequence. This record comes from a study of T cell changes during pregnancy in multiple sclerosis. V was pared by 2 bases and J by 0 bases, with 16 bases between. The CDR3 contains 17 residues. The V gene's germline CDR1 is SGHNT and CDR2 YYREEE (reference sequence). Here immunoSEQ multiplex PCR was the method, and the copy in TCRdb shows in-frame clones only, minus some. The repertoire includes around 110,000 clones, about 90% of them detected once, and 1.5% to 1.7% sits in the top ten. This clonotype originated in a female donor with multiple sclerosis, enrolled in a pregnancy study. The chain joins TRBV5-4 to TRBJ2-3; TRBD2 is a possible D gene (6 bases). The sequences come from peripheral blood, collected in the third trimester of pregnancy. The CDR3 bases are TGTGCCAGCAGCTTACCTCTAGGGACTCCTAGCACAGATACGCAGTATTTT. This encodes CASSLPLGTPSTDTQYF.